This TCR beta chain was recovered during a study of cytomegalovirus exposure and HLA in healthy donors. The assay was immunoSEQ multiplex PCR, and TCRdb's table has in-frame clones only and misses some. The repertoire holds some 170,000 clones, with 86% as singletons. This clone was counted a few times. The CDR3 contains 15 residues. Germline trimming cut 2 bases from V and 4 bases from J; bases unmatched to any gene: 5. Germline CDR1 reads SGHRS; CDR2 reads YFSETQ. The specimen was PBMCs. This receptor was taken from a man aged 18 to 29 in good health and CMV-seropositive. The V and J genes are TRBV5-1 and TRBJ2-2; TRBD1 matches at 7 bases. This CDR3 reads CASSLEGALTGELFF. CDR3 nucleotide sequence: TGCGCCAGCAGCTTAGAGGGGGCCCTCACCGGGGAGCTGTTTTTT.